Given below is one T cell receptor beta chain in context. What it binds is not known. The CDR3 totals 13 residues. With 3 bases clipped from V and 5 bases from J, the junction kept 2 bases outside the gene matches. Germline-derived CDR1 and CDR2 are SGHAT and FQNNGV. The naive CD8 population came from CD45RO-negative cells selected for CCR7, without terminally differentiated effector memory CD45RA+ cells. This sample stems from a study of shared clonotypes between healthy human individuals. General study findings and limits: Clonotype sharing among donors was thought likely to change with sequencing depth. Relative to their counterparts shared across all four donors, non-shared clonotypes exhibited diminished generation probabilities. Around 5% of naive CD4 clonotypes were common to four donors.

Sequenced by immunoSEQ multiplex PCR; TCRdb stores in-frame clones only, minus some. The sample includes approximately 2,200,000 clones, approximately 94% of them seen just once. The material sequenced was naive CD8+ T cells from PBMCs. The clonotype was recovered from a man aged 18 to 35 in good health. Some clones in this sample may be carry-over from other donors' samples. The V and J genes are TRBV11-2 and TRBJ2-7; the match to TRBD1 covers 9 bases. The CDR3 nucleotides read TGTGCCAGCAGCTTCGGACAGGGGAACGAGCAGTACTTC. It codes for CASSFGQGNEQYF.